The present T cell receptor beta chain was sequenced within a study of T cells in Graves' hyperthyroidism and ophthalmopathy. Broader study findings: Ophthalmopathy was distinguished from stable hyperthyroidism by 13 V-J signatures.

Amplified regions were TCR beta CDR3 sequences from RNA transcripts. Using the HTBI primer set, a first-round RT-PCR was run on the TCR CDR3. TCRdb ran MiXCR on the multiplex PCR reads and lists one entry per CDR3 protein. The sample lists under 300,000 distinct CDR3 sequences; around 20% were seen once. This clonotype has at least ten counts. The target antigen is unknown. Enrolled ophthalmopathy patients presented with a Clinical Activity Score of at least 3, a NOSPECS grade of at least 4, and disease duration under 3 months. CDR1 is MNHNS and CDR2 is SASEGT in the germline V gene. With 0 bases clipped from V and 5 bases from J, the junction kept 14 bases outside the gene matches. The CDR3 sequence is 19 residues long.

The source is a man in his thirties or forties with Graves' ophthalmopathy. V gene TRBV6-1 combines with J gene TRBJ2-3, with 10 positions matching TRBD2. Sample: blood. CDR3 DNA: TGTGCCAGCAGTGAAGCGAGCAGGATACGAGCGGGGGGGAGAGATACGCAGTATTTT. Its translation: CASSEASRIRAGGRDTQYF.